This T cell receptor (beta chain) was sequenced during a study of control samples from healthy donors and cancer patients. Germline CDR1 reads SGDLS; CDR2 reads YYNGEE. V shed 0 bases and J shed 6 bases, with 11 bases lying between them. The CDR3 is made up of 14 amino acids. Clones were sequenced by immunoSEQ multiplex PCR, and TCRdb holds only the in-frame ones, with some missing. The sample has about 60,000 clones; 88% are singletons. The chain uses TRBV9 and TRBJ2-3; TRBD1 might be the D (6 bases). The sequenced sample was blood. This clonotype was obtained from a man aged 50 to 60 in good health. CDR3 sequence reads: CASSVVGQGDTQYF. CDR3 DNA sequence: TGTGCCAGCAGCGTAGTGGGTCAGGGGGATACGCAGTATTTT.